The source of this T cell receptor beta chain is a study of blood T cell repertoires in COVID-19. Assay: immunoSEQ multiplex PCR; the TCRdb copy retains only in-frame clones and omits some. The data show 200,000 or so clones, around 82% seen once. Participants were placed into cohorts based on the clinical history they reported. Germline CDR1 reads LNHNV; CDR2 reads YYDKDF (reference sequence). The CDR3 totals 16 residues. Losses at the gene ends were 3 bases for V and 0 bases for J; bases not matched to a gene: 4. Material: PBMCs or T cells enriched from blood (not recorded which). The chain combines TRBV15 with TRBJ1-4, with 7 bases that match TRBD1. This TCR was sampled from a man aged 40-49 years who had recovered from COVID-19. CDR3 loop: CATSRGQTATNEKLFF. In DNA, the CDR3 is TGTGCCACCAGCAGGGGACAGACAGCAACTAATGAAAAACTGTTTTTT.